What follows are 24 T cell receptor beta chains derived from one specimen sequenced in a study of CD8+ T cells in alopecia areata. Reverse transcription of extracted RNA yielded cDNA, which provided the sequencing template. Measured with immunoSEQ multiplex PCR; TCRdb has only the in-frame clones, and not every one. Of 150,000 or so clones listed, over 45% are singletons. Sequenced material: CD4+ T cells sorted from blood. These TCRs come from a human donor with alopecia areata.

This clone was observed a few times. The V call is TRBV29-1, the J call TRBJ2-1; D gene uncertain. The CDR3 covers 14 residues. Germline lookup yields CDR1 SQVTM and CDR2 ANQGSEA. Trimming removed 3 bases at V and 6 bases at J, with 15 bases between. CDR3: CSVEIWWTPNEQFF. The CDR3 region has the DNA TGCAGCGTTGAGATATGGTGGACCCCCAATGAGCAGTTCTTC.

The V gene is TRBV7-3, the J gene TRBJ1-5, with D maybe TRBD1 (6 bases). CDR1 is SGHTA, CDR2 FQGTGA, per germline. This CDR3 spans 13 amino acids. V was shortened by 6 bases and J by 5 bases, with 11 bases between the two germline ends. CDR3 amino acids: CASSSDSDQPQHF. CDR3 in DNA: TGTGCCAGCAGTTCGGACAGTGATCAGCCCCAGCATTTT.

The chain has TRBV5-1 and TRBJ2-4; D gene ambiguous. V lost 5 bases and J 9 bases, leaving 21 bases between the germline ends. Germline CDR1 and CDR2: SGHRS and YFSETQ. The CDR3 is 15 amino acids. CDR3 region: CASSPQVGRTGIQYF. The CDR3 DNA follows: TGCGCCAGCAGTCCCCAAGTCGGCAGAACGGGCATTCAGTACTTC.

This clone has only a few counts. V is TRBV2 and J is TRBJ2-7, with TRBD2 matching 10 bases. The CDR3 is 14 amino acids. V gave up 8 bases and J gave up 2 bases; unmatched junction bases: 6. Germline-derived CDR1 and CDR2 are SNHLY and FYNNEI. The CDR3 coding sequence is TGTGCCAGCGGGGAGCGGGAGGGCGCCTACGAGCAGTACTTC. Translation: CASGEREGAYEQYF.

This clone was detected only a few times. The rearrangement uses TRBV18 and TRBJ2-5; 8 nucleotides match TRBD1. The CDR3 is 17 residues long. The germline V gene has CDR1 KGHSH and CDR2 LQKENI. The V segment lost 3 bases and the J segment 5 bases; nucleotides outside the gene matches: 14. The DNA of the CDR3 is TGTGCCAGCTCACCTGACGACAGGGGCCGCCATATGGAGACCCAGTACTTC. It specifies CASSPDDRGRHMETQYF.

The CDR3: CSAGRLGRQYF. CDR3 bases: TGCAGTGCTGGTAGACTAGGGAGGCAGTATTTT. The chain recombines TRBV20-1 with TRBJ2-3; tentatively, D is TRBD2 (6 bases). V lost 5 bases and J lost 11, with 14 bases in between. CDR3 length equals 11 residues. Per the germline V gene, CDR1 is DFQATT and CDR2 is SNEGSKA (reference sequence).

A few counts support this clone. The gene calls are TRBV18 and TRBJ1-5; D remains ambiguous. This CDR3 spans 14 amino acids. Germline lookup yields CDR1 KGHSH and CDR2 LQKENI. Trimming removed 3 bases at V and 3 bases at J, with 9 bases between. The CDR3 here is CASSPPGDNQPQHF. DNA of the CDR3: TGTGCCAGCTCACCTCCCGGCGACAATCAGCCCCAGCATTTT.

The CDR3 DNA is TGCGCCAGCAGCTTGCCACCTTCAGGGGTTGGCGAGCAGTACTTC. Translating gives CASSLPPSGVGEQYF. The V call is TRBV5-1, the J call TRBJ2-7, with a tentative D call TRBD1 (6 bases). Trimming left V 1 base short and J 6 bases short, with 17 bases between. The germline gives CDR1 SGHRS, CDR2 YFSETQ. The CDR3 extends over 15 amino acids.

This chain uses TRBV5-1 with TRBJ2-3; no reliable D call. The CDR3 runs 14 residues. V lost 4 bases, J lost 0 bases, and 9 bases lay in between. Germline CDR1 is SGHRS and CDR2 is YFSETQ. The CDR3 region has the DNA TGCGCCAGCAGCACGCCGGCTAGCACAGATACGCAGTATTTT. Encoded protein: CASSTPASTDTQYF.

The chain recombines TRBV28 with TRBJ1-1; 9 nucleotides agree with TRBD1. This CDR3 comprises 13 residues. Germline CDR1 MDHEN, CDR2 SYDVKM. The junction had 8 bases not matched to a gene; V was cut back by 5 bases and J by 10 bases. CDR3 sequence: CASSPRDRERAFF. CDR3 coding DNA: TGTGCCAGCAGTCCCCGGGACAGGGAGAGAGCTTTCTTT. Full variable domain (outside the CDR3, taken from reference TRBV28 and TRBJ1-1): DVKVTQSSRYLVKRTGEKVFLECVQDMDHENMFWYRQDPGLGLRLIYFSYDVKMKEKGDIPEGYSVSREKKERFSLILESASTNQTSMYLCASSPRDRERAFFGQGTRLTVV.

This sequence joins TRBV5-1 and TRBJ2-7; D remains unclear. There are 13 residues in the CDR3. The germline V and J ends were trimmed by 0 bases and 3 bases, with 7 bases remaining between them. The germline CDR1 and CDR2 sequences are SGHRS and YFSETQ. DNA for the CDR3: TGCGCCAGCAGCTTGGGCAGTTACTACGAGCAGTACTTC. Translating it yields CASSLGSYYEQYF.

This chain uses TRBV29-1 with TRBJ2-3; 9 bases line up with TRBD1. The CDR3 consists of 14 residues. V trimming: 5 bases; J trimming: 5 bases; junction bases outside the gene matches: 8. The germline V gene has CDR1 SQVTM and CDR2 ANQGSEA. In nucleotides, the CDR3 is TGCAGCGTTCAGGGGGGGACAGGGCAAGATACGCAGTATTTT. It specifies CSVQGGTGQDTQYF.

This clone occurred once. The chain joins TRBV7-8 to TRBJ2-5; 8 positions match TRBD1. Germline CDR1 and CDR2: SGHVS and FQNEAQ. V was clipped by 6 bases and J by 4 bases; unmatched bases: 7. The CDR3 has 14 amino acids. The CDR3 bases are TGTGCCAGCAGGACCAGGGGGCGTCCAGAGACCCAGTACTTC. This sequence encodes CASRTRGRPETQYF.

The CDR3 here is CASRLAGADTQYF. In DNA, the CDR3 is TGTGCCAGCAGACTAGCGGGGGCGGATACGCAGTATTTT. V is TRBV6-5 and J is TRBJ2-3; 11 bases agree with TRBD2. With 6 bases clipped from V and 6 bases from J, the junction kept 2 bases outside the gene matches. Germline CDR1 is MNHEY and CDR2 is SVGAGI. The CDR3 is 13 residues long.

A few counts support this clone. The chain joins TRBV7-9 to TRBJ2-2; D ambiguous. The CDR3 is 15 residues long. The germline V gene has CDR1 SEHNR and CDR2 FQNEAQ (reference sequence). Trimming removed 6 bases at V and 5 bases at J, with 16 bases between. CDR3 bases: TGTGCCAGCAGTTTCAACAGACGAGAAACCGGGGAGCTGTTTTTT. Its protein is CASSFNRRETGELFF.

The chain recombines TRBV5-1 with TRBJ2-1; D perhaps matches TRBD1 (6 bases). Deletions cut 4 bases from V and 10 bases from J, with 18 bases between. This CDR3 contains 14 residues. Germline lookup yields CDR1 SGHRS and CDR2 YFSETQ. The CDR3 nucleotides read TGCGCCAGCAGCAGACAGATGACAGGAGGCGAGCAGTTCTTC. Its translation is CASSRQMTGGEQFF.

The rearrangement links TRBV30 to TRBJ2-7; D perhaps matches TRBD1 (5 bases). The CDR3 sequence is 11 residues long. V was shortened by 0 bases and J by 9 bases, with 9 bases between the two germline ends. Germline-derived CDR1 and CDR2 are GTSNPN and SVGIG (reference sequence). The CDR3 spells CAWSVGAAQYF. The CDR3 nucleotides read TGTGCCTGGAGTGTAGGGGCGGCGCAGTACTTC.

In this sample, this clone turned up once. The V call is TRBV6-5, the J call TRBJ2-3; D call uncertain. CDR1 is MNHEY, CDR2 SVGAGI, per germline. Trimming shortened V by 2 bases and J by 9 bases, and 6 bases separated the two germline ends. CDR3 length: 11 residues. The CDR3 loop reads CASSYVDTQYF. CDR3 DNA sequence: TGTGCCAGCAGTTACGTGGACACGCAGTATTTT.

The chain carries TRBV5-4 and TRBJ2-3, with D perhaps matching TRBD1 (6 bases). Trimming removed 3 bases at V and 2 bases at J, with 16 bases between. Germline V CDR1 and CDR2: SGHNT, YYREEE (reference sequence). The CDR3 loop spans 16 amino acids. CDR3 sequence: CASSYDQGRHTDTQYF. The CDR3 DNA is TGTGCCAGCAGCTACGATCAGGGGAGACACACAGATACGCAGTATTTT. Combining the CDR3 with reference TRBV5-4 and TRBJ2-3 gives the whole variable domain ETGVTQSPTHLIKTRGQQVTLRCSSQSGHNTVSWYQQALGQGPQFIFQYYREEENGRGNFPPRFSGLQFPNYSSELNVNALELDDSALYLCASSYDQGRHTDTQYFGPGTRLTVL.

This clone has more than one count but fewer than ten. The chain uses TRBV27 and TRBJ2-1; TRBD2 agrees at 9 bases. The J segment lost 2 bases and the V segment lost 6 bases, leaving 8 bases of the junction unmatched. Looked up from germline, CDR1 is MNHEY and CDR2 is SMNVEV (reference sequence). The length of the CDR3 is 16 residues. Here the CDR3 DNA reads TGTGCCAGCAGCCTACTAGCGGGCATCGCCTACAATGAGCAGTTCTTC. It codes for CASSLLAGIAYNEQFF.

Remarks on this clone: At one end, the junction sequence differs from germline, possibly due to a read error. The chain employs TRBV6-5 and TRBJ2-5; a weak D match, TRBD2 (5 bases). The CDR3 has 16 residues. Germline assignment: CDR1 MNHEY and CDR2 SVGAGI. CDR3 DNA: TGTGCCAGCAGTAACTCCGCGGGCCTACGAGCGGAGACCCAGTACTTC. Translating gives CASSNSAGLRAETQYF.

This chain links TRBV6-5 with TRBJ2-1; no definite D call. V shed 0 bases and J shed 9 bases, with 15 bases lying between them. The germline gives CDR1 MNHEY, CDR2 SVGAGI. The CDR3 is made up of 15 amino acids. The CDR3 loop is CASSYSPDRLAEQFF. DNA for the CDR3: TGTGCCAGCAGTTACTCCCCCGACCGCCTCGCTGAGCAGTTCTTC.

The rearrangement uses TRBV5-1 and TRBJ2-2; a weak D match, TRBD2 (5 bases). Germline assignment: CDR1 SGHRS and CDR2 YFSETQ. The CDR3 has 12 residues. V dropped 5 bases and J dropped 6 bases, with 8 bases sitting between them. CDR3 sequence (DNA): TGCGCCAGCAGACCGGGATCCGGGGAGCTGTTTTTT. Translating gives CASRPGSGELFF. The full variable domain, in which reference TRBV5-1 and TRBJ2-2 provide the parts outside the CDR3, is KAGVTQTPRYLIKTRGQQVTLSCSPISGHRSVSWYQQTPGQGLQFLFEYFSETQRNKGNFPGRFSGRQFSNSRSEMNVSTLELGDSALYLCASRPGSGELFFGEGSRLTVL.

The chain is built from TRBV11-2 and TRBJ2-7; D remains ambiguous. The ends were cut back, 1 base at V and 4 bases at J, with 20 bases in the middle. CDR3 length: 17 residues. Germline assignment: CDR1 SGHAT and CDR2 FQNNGV. CDR3 sequence (DNA): TGTGCCAGCAGCTTAGTCCGGCGCCGATACCCCAAGTACGAGCAGTACTTC. This encodes CASSLVRRRYPKYEQYF.